This T cell receptor (beta chain) was recorded in a study of blood T cell repertoires in COVID-19. This clone is a singleton in its sample. V dropped 7 bases and J dropped 3 bases, with 15 bases sitting between them. The CDR3 is 14 amino acids. Per the germline V gene, CDR1 is MDHEN and CDR2 is SYDVKM. Authors' analysis steps: Amplification from reference gene primers served as the basis for estimated nucleated cell counts. Profiling relied on immunoSEQ multiplex PCR, and the TCRdb table lists in-frame clones only, not all of them. That table gives V, J and clone size, and the DNA gave D and trimming. The repertoire consists of a few hundred thousand clones, with 70% to 90% occurring once and the leading ten covering 0.87%.

The chain couples TRBV28 to TRBJ1-2, with D perhaps TRBD1 (5 bases). The specimen was peripheral blood. The sequence derives from a human donor with COVID-19, enrolled during active disease. The donor label of this sample is uncertain. CDR3 DNA sequence: TGTGCCAGCATCACCCCGGGGGGAGACTATGGCTACACCTTC. It codes for CASITPGGDYGYTF.